Sequencing of this TCR beta chain was carried out in a study of blood T cell repertoires in COVID-19. As for the study in general: Specimens from acute and convalescent COVID-19 originated in the United States, Italy and Spain. Nucleic acid was either cDNA or gDNA, and it came from T cells, B-cell-depleted T cells, or PBMCs.

The germline V and J ends were trimmed by 7 bases and 10 bases, with 11 bases remaining between them. The CDR3 covers 12 residues. Authors' data handling: The authors estimated nucleated cell counts from reference gene primer amplification. The data were produced by immunoSEQ multiplex PCR, yet TCRdb's version contains in-frame clones alone and is incomplete. For V, J and clone size, that table is used; D and trimming come from the DNA. This table has hundreds of thousands of clones, around 90% appearing once. Source material: peripheral blood. The clonotype was recovered from a man aged 55 to 70 who had recovered from COVID-19. J is TRBJ1-6 and V is TRBV12-3 or TRBV12-4; no definite D call. CDR3 amino acids: CASTLSQSPLHF. Here the CDR3 DNA reads TGTGCCAGCACCCTAAGCCAATCACCCCTCCACTTT.